The next 30 T cell receptor beta chains were all read from a single sample in a study of cytomegalovirus exposure and HLA in healthy donors. PCR amplification relied on 60 Vbeta primers (plus 13 Jbeta primers). TCRdb's table, derived via immunoSEQ multiplex PCR, lists solely in-frame clones and lacks some. The sample consists of approximately 32,000 clones, 60% to 80% of them appearing once. The sequenced sample consisted of PBMCs. Receptor source: a young woman in good health and CMV-seropositive.

The CDR3 region is CAWSRNLGGRLGTNEKLFF. DNA of the CDR3: TGTGCCTGGAGTCGGAACCTGGGGGGACGGCTAGGGACTAATGAAAAACTGTTTTTT. The chain links TRBV30 to TRBJ1-4; a weak D match, TRBD1 (5 bases). This CDR3 spans 19 amino acids. V lost 2 bases to trimming and J lost 2 bases, with 24 bases between them. Germline assignment: CDR1 GTSNPN and CDR2 SVGIG (reference sequence).

The CDR3 sequence: CASRGTTNTGELFF. CDR3 nucleotides: TGCGCCAGCAGGGGGACAACCAACACCGGGGAGCTGTTTTTT. The chain couples TRBV10-2 to TRBJ2-2; maybe TRBD1 (6 bases). The germline V gene encodes CDR1 WSHSY and CDR2 SAAADI. The CDR3 is 14 amino acids. Trimming removed 6 bases from V and 2 bases from J, with 10 bases in between.

The chain recombines TRBV7-9 with TRBJ1-4; D is undetermined. The V end lost 1 base, the J end lost 5 bases, and 11 bases lay between the germline ends. The CDR3 length is 15 residues. CDR1 is SEHNR, CDR2 FQNEAQ, per germline (reference sequence). The CDR3 DNA reads as TGTGCCAGCAGCTTAGAACGGAGCAACAATGAAAAACTGTTTTTT. As protein: CASSLERSNNEKLFF.

The gene calls are TRBV28 and TRBJ2-5; D call uncertain. Judging by the DNA end, TRBJ2-7 fits better; the J call may be wrong. The CDR3 contains 11 residues. CDR1 is MDHEN and CDR2 is SYDVKM in the germline V gene. CDR3 in DNA: TGTGCCACCCTTAGCCTTTACGAGCAGTACTTC. Its protein product is CATLSLYEQYF.

This chain connects TRBV6-1 to TRBJ1-4; possibly TRBD1 for D (6 bases). Trimming left V 5 bases short and J 7 bases short, with 17 bases between. The CDR3 spans 15 residues. Germline V CDR1 and CDR2: MNHNS, SASEGT. The CDR3 nucleotides are TGTGCCAGCAGTCCCACAGGGACCCCCCTTGAAAAACTGTTTTTT. Its translation: CASSPTGTPLEKLFF.

V usage is TRBV2 and J usage is TRBJ2-1; D gene uncertain. Germline lookup yields CDR1 SNHLY and CDR2 FYNNEI. The CDR3 has 15 residues. The V end was cut by 5 bases, the J end by 7 bases, with 18 bases between. CDR3 in amino acids: CASSRGRLQRNEQFF. In DNA form, the CDR3 reads TGTGCCAGCAGTCGAGGCCGACTGCAGCGTAATGAGCAGTTCTTC.

The rearrangement uses TRBV13 and TRBJ1-1; no reliable D call. V lost 3 bases and J lost 1, with 9 bases in between. Germline CDR1 and CDR2: PRHDT and FYEKMQ (reference sequence). CDR3 length equals 14 residues. The CDR3: CASSFRRGNTEAFF. CDR3 in DNA: TGTGCCAGCAGCTTTAGGCGAGGGAACACTGAAGCTTTCTTT. Filled out from reference TRBV13 and TRBJ1-1, the complete variable domain reads AAGVIQSPRHLIKEKRETATLKCYPIPRHDTVYWYQQGPGQDPQFLISFYEKMQSDKGSIPDRFSAQQFSDYHSELNMSSLELGDSALYFCASSFRRGNTEAFFGQGTRLTVV.

The rearrangement links TRBV2 to TRBJ1-3; D not resolved. Trimming left V 6 bases short and J 0 bases short, with 12 bases between. CDR1 is SNHLY, CDR2 FYNNEI, per germline. CDR3 length: 15 residues. The CDR3: CASRLQRDSGNTIYF. The CDR3 nucleotides are TGTGCCAGCAGACTACAGAGGGACTCTGGAAACACCATATATTTT.

The rearrangement joins TRBV5-5 to TRBJ1-3; possible D gene TRBD1, 5 bases. V gave up 6 bases and J gave up 5 bases, with 18 bases separating them. The V gene's germline CDR1 is SGHKS and CDR2 YYEKEE (reference sequence). There are 15 residues in the CDR3. The DNA of the CDR3 is TGTGCCAGCATCGAACCAGGGTCCGGACGAAACACCATATATTTT. This encodes CASIEPGSGRNTIYF.

V is TRBV6-4 and J is TRBJ1-4, with D perhaps matching TRBD1 (6 bases). CDR1 and CDR2 (germline): MRHNA, SNTAGT. This CDR3 contains 15 residues. The V end lost 8 bases, the J end lost 9 bases, and 22 bases lay between the germline ends. The DNA for the CDR3 is TGTGCCAGCTCACCACAGGCAGGGGTTCGAAAAAAACTGTTTTTT. Translating it yields CASSPQAGVRKKLFF.

This chain uses TRBV29-1 with TRBJ2-3; 10 bases align to TRBD2. Per germline, CDR1 SQVTM and CDR2 ANQGSEA. With V trimmed by 4 bases and J by 5 bases, 0 bases remained unmatched. The CDR3 runs to 12 residues. DNA of the CDR3: TGCAGCGTTGGACTAGCGGGAGATACGCAGTATTTT. Translation gives CSVGLAGDTQYF.

Worth noting for this clone: One end of the junction fails to match germline, which may point to a read error. The same CDR3 arises from other DNA sequences in this sample as well. The DNA for the CDR3 is TGTGCCAGTAGCTCTACTACTAGCGGGTCGTTCTCCTACGAGCAGTACTTC. It specifies CASSSTTSGSFSYEQYF. The V gene is TRBV7-8, the J gene TRBJ2-7, with 9 nucleotides matching TRBD2. The CDR3 has 17 amino acids. Germline V gene lookup returns CDR1 SGHVS and CDR2 FQNEAQ.

This sequence joins TRBV27 and TRBJ2-7; D uncertain. This CDR3 is built from 18 residues. Germline V gene lookup returns CDR1 MNHEY and CDR2 SMNVEV (reference sequence). With 5 bases removed from V and 4 bases from J, the gap between germline ends came to 27 bases. DNA of the CDR3: TGTGCCAGCAGTAGTCAGGATCGATTTGGCAGCCCCAATTACGAGCAGTACTTC. Amino acid sequence: CASSSQDRFGSPNYEQYF.

The V call is TRBV30, the J call TRBJ1-5; 11 bases line up with TRBD1. This CDR3 has 17 amino acids. The germline gives CDR1 GTSNPN, CDR2 SVGIG (reference sequence). Germline trimming cut 2 bases from V and 1 base from J; bases unmatched to any gene: 7. This CDR3 is CAWSTLGQGASNQPQHF. In nucleotides, the CDR3 is TGTGCCTGGAGTACACTCGGACAGGGGGCCAGCAATCAGCCCCAGCATTTT.

This clone was seen a handful of times. The V and J genes are TRBV13 and TRBJ2-7, with 13 bases lining up with TRBD2. Trimming at V came to 5 bases and at J to 0 bases, leaving 10 bases not matched to a gene. CDR1 and CDR2 (germline): PRHDT, FYEKMQ (reference sequence). This CDR3 has 18 amino acids. CDR3 sequence: CASSELAGGPPRSYEQYF. The CDR3 DNA reads as TGTGCCAGCAGCGAACTAGCGGGGGGGCCGCCTCGCTCCTACGAGCAGTACTTC. Combining the CDR3 with reference TRBV13 and TRBJ2-7 gives the whole variable domain AAGVIQSPRHLIKEKRETATLKCYPIPRHDTVYWYQQGPGQDPQFLISFYEKMQSDKGSIPDRFSAQQFSDYHSELNMSSLELGDSALYFCASSELAGGPPRSYEQYFGPGTRLTVT.

CDR3 in DNA: TGCGCCAGCAGCCAAGTTAGTGGACAGGGGTACTACGAGCAGTACTTC. This gives the protein CASSQVSGQGYYEQYF. The chain recombines TRBV5-1 with TRBJ2-5; 9 bases align to TRBD1. Gene TRBJ2-7 matches the end of the DNA better, so the J call may be wrong. Looked up from germline, CDR1 is SGHRS and CDR2 is YFSETQ. There are 16 residues in the CDR3.

The CDR3 spells CASSMVATPGLAGAKQFF. CDR3 DNA: TGTGCCAGTAGTATGGTGGCGACTCCGGGACTAGCGGGAGCTAAGCAGTTCTTC. The rearrangement joins TRBV19 to TRBJ2-1; TRBD2 aligns across 14 bases. CDR1 LNHDA and CDR2 SQIVND come from the germline V gene (reference sequence). The V and J ends lost 3 bases and 11 bases, in that order; junction bases with no gene match: 15. The CDR3 runs 18 residues.

Comment on this clone: Relative to the germline gene, one junction end is altered; a read error may explain this. The chain links TRBV30 to TRBJ2-7; TRBD2 aligns across 14 bases. The germline gives CDR1 GTSNPN, CDR2 SVGIG (reference sequence). This CDR3 comprises 21 residues. CDR3 protein: CAWSVGFSTSGGVTSAYEQCF. CDR3 DNA sequence: TGTGCCTGGAGTGTGGGGTTCTCGACTAGCGGGGGGGTGACCTCAGCCTACGAGCAGTGCTTC.

This chain uses TRBV30 with TRBJ1-5; 7 nucleotides line up with TRBD1. J gave up 1 base and V 1 base, and 4 bases lay outside the gene matches. The CDR3 contains 15 residues. Germline values: CDR1 GTSNPN, CDR2 SVGIG (reference sequence). This CDR3 reads CAWSAGTVSNQPQHF. CDR3 nucleotides: TGTGCCTGGAGTGCAGGGACAGTAAGCAATCAGCCCCAGCATTTT.

This chain uses TRBV6-1 with TRBJ1-5; D is unclear. V was cut by 8 bases and J by 7 bases, with 15 bases left in between. This CDR3 is 13 amino acids long. Germline CDR1 MNHNS, CDR2 SASEGT. The CDR3 sequence: CASAPGNLQPQHF. The CDR3, as DNA: TGTGCCAGCGCCCCAGGAAATTTGCAGCCCCAGCATTTT.

The rearrangement uses TRBV27 and TRBJ2-1; D perhaps matches TRBD1 (6 bases). The germline V gene has CDR1 MNHEY and CDR2 SMNVEV (reference sequence). The CDR3 length is 17 residues. Trimming left V 6 bases short and J 3 bases short, with 21 bases between. In DNA form, the CDR3 reads TGTGCCAGCAGGCCCGAACAGGGATCGGCCAACTACAATGAGCAGTTCTTC. This encodes CASRPEQGSANYNEQFF.

The chain has TRBV7-3 and TRBJ2-3; 7 bases line up with TRBD2. With 2 bases clipped from V and 7 bases from J, the junction kept 9 bases outside the gene matches. Germline V gives CDR1 SGHTA, CDR2 FQGTGA. This CDR3 contains 15 residues. Here the CDR3 reads CASSLGGGTTNTQYF. CDR3 bases: TGTGCCAGCAGCTTAGGTGGGGGGACTACCAATACGCAGTATTTT.

V usage is TRBV6-6 and J usage is TRBJ2-7, with D tentatively TRBD1 (5 bases). This CDR3 contains 14 residues. The V end lost 10 bases, the J end lost 2 bases, and 18 bases lay between the germline ends. CDR1 and CDR2 (germline): MNHNY, SVGAGI (reference sequence). CDR3 in amino acids: CATRRGRTTYEQYF. The CDR3 coding sequence is TGTGCCACACGAAGGGGTAGGACGACCTACGAGCAGTACTTC.

This clone has a single count. The chain links TRBV7-9 to TRBJ1-3; 8 positions match TRBD1. Germline CDR1 SEHNR, CDR2 FQNEAQ (reference sequence). The CDR3 runs 16 residues. J was trimmed by 2 bases and V by 5 bases; bases with no gene match: 8. CDR3 bases: TGTGCCAGCAGCCCCAGCGCAGGGGGCGCTGGAAACACCATATATTTT. Translated, it gives CASSPSAGGAGNTIYF.

CDR3 DNA sequence: TGTGCCAGCAGCCTGACAGGGGACGAGCAGTACTTC. Protein sequence: CASSLTGDEQYF. The genes are TRBV7-9 and TRBJ2-7; the match to TRBD1 covers 8 bases. From germline, CDR1 is SEHNR and CDR2 FQNEAQ (reference sequence). The CDR3 loop spans 12 amino acids. Losses at the gene ends were 5 bases for V and 5 bases for J; bases not matched to a gene: 2.

The V gene is TRBV2, the J gene TRBJ2-5; TRBD1 matches 7 bases. This CDR3 region has 13 residues. CDR1 SNHLY and CDR2 FYNNEI come from the germline V gene. V trimming: 4 bases; J trimming: 5 bases; junction bases outside the gene matches: 4. Here the CDR3 DNA reads TGTGCCAGCAGTGTGACAGGGAGTGAGACCCAGTACTTC. As protein: CASSVTGSETQYF.

V and J are TRBV6-4 and TRBJ2-2; 8 bases are shared with TRBD2. CDR3 size: 14 residues. V shed 9 bases, J shed 4 bases, and the junction held 7 bases outside the gene matches. Germline V CDR1 and CDR2: MRHNA, SNTAGT. The CDR3 DNA follows: TGTGCCAGTGGAGCGGGAGAAGGCACCGGGGAGCTGTTTTTT. As protein: CASGAGEGTGELFF.

The J gene is TRBJ1-5, the V gene TRBV19; D is unclear. V lost 10 bases, J lost 0 bases, and 13 bases lay in between. From germline, CDR1 is LNHDA and CDR2 SQIVND (reference sequence). The CDR3 is 14 amino acids. The CDR3 is CATTETFSNQPQHF. The CDR3, as DNA: TGTGCCACCACAGAGACGTTTAGCAATCAGCCCCAGCATTTT.

The gene calls are TRBV7-8 and TRBJ1-1, with a weak D call TRBD1 (6 bases). Trimming pared 0 bases from V and 3 bases from J, leaving 14 bases between. The germline CDR1 and CDR2 sequences are SGHVS and FQNEAQ. The CDR3 runs to 16 residues. The CDR3 nucleotides read TGTGCCAGCAGCTTAGCGCATCAGGGGATGGACACTGAAGCTTTCTTT. It codes for CASSLAHQGMDTEAFF.

The V call is TRBV19, the J call TRBJ2-7; TRBD2 matches at 12 bases. The CDR3 length is 17 residues. V trimming: 1 base; J trimming: 1 base; junction bases outside the gene matches: 5. Germline assignment: CDR1 LNHDA and CDR2 SQIVND (reference sequence). The CDR3 nucleotides read TGTGCCAGTAGTATAGGGCTAGCGGGAGGGTCGTCCTACGAGCAGTACTTC. Its protein product is CASSIGLAGGSSYEQYF.